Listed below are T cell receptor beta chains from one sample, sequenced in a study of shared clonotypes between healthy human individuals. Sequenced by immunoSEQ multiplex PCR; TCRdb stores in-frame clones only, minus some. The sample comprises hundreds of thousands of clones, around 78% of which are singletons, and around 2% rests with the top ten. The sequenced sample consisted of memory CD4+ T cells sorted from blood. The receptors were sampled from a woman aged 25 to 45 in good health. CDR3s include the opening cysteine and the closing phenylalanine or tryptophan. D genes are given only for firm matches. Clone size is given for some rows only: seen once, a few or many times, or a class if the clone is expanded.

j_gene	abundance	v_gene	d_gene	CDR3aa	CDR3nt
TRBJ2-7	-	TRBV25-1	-	CASSAPSSDRFKNEQYF	TGTGCCAGCAGTGCCCCCTCCTCAGACAGGTTTAAAAACGAGCAGTACTTC
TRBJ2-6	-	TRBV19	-	CASSMGTGANVLTF	TGTGCCAGTAGTATGGGAACTGGGGCCAACGTCCTGACTTTC
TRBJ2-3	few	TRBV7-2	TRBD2	CASSRSSGSTDTQYF	TGTGCCAGCAGCAGGTCTAGCGGGAGCACAGATACGCAGTATTTT
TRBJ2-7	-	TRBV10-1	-	CASSESIGPLGSYEQYF	TGCGCCAGCAGTGAGTCGATCGGGCCGTTAGGCTCCTACGAGCAGTACTTC
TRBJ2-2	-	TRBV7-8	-	CASLGHLNTGELFF	TGTGCCAGCTTGGGACACCTGAACACCGGGGAGCTGTTTTTT
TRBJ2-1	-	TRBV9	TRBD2	CASSVEAGAHNEQFF	TGTGCCAGCAGCGTAGAAGCGGGAGCACACAATGAGCAGTTCTTC
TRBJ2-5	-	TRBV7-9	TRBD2	CASSFRSSGQGETQYF	TGTGCCAGCAGCTTCCGCTCTAGCGGACAAGGGGAGACCCAGTACTTC
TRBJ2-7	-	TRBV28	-	CASSRNHYEQYF	TGTGCCAGCAGCCGAAACCACTACGAGCAGTACTTC
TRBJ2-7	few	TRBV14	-	CASSQDMNGDEQYF	TGTGCCAGCAGCCAAGATATGAACGGGGACGAGCAGTACTTC
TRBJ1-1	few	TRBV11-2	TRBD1	CASSLSIVPGGGIGAEAFF	TGTGCCAGCAGCTTATCCATCGTACCAGGGGGCGGTATTGGGGCTGAAGCTTTCTTT
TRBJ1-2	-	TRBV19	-	CASSRRAGGYTF	TGTGCCAGTAGTAGGAGGGCAGGGGGCTACACCTTC
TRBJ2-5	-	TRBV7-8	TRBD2	CASSPMITPGLAGVRAQETQYF	TGTGCCAGCAGCCCCATGATTACCCCGGGACTAGCGGGAGTGAGGGCCCAAGAGACCCAGTACTTC
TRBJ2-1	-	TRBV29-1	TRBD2	CSVKLAGRSYNEQFF	TGCAGCGTCAAGCTAGCGGGGCGCTCCTACAATGAGCAGTTCTTC
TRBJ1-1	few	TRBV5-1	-	CASSYGNTEAFF	TGCGCCAGCAGCTACGGAAACACTGAAGCTTTCTTT
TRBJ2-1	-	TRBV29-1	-	CSVDSPGGGNEQFF	TGCAGCGTTGACTCCCCAGGGGGGGGCAATGAGCAGTTCTTC
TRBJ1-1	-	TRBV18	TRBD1	CASSPGQGTEAFF	TGTGCCAGCTCACCTGGACAGGGCACTGAAGCTTTCTTT
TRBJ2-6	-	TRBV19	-	CASSMTNPISGANVLTF	TGTGCCAGTAGTATGACTAACCCAATCTCTGGGGCCAACGTCCTGACTTTC
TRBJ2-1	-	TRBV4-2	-	CASSPNGGDRNSNEQFF	TGTGCCAGCAGCCCTAACGGAGGGGATCGAAATTCCAATGAGCAGTTCTTC
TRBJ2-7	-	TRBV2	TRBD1	CASSRQGRNEQYF	TGTGCCAGCAGTAGACAGGGGAGGAACGAGCAGTACTTC
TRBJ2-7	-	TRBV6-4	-	CASSRLRGGPYEQYF	TGTGCCAGCAGTCGTCTCAGGGGAGGGCCATACGAGCAGTACTTC
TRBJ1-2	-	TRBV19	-	CASSTDFSGYTF	TGTGCCAGTAGTACGGACTTCTCTGGCTACACCTTC
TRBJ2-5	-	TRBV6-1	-	CASSSSVTLQETQYF	TGTGCCAGCAGTTCTAGCGTGACCCTCCAAGAGACCCAGTACTTC
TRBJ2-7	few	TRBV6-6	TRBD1	CASRQPGQGLWYEQYF	TGTGCCAGCAGACAACCGGGACAGGGCCTCTGGTACGAGCAGTACTTC
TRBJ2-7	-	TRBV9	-	CASSGVGSFYEQYF	TGTGCCAGCAGCGGGGTGGGAAGCTTCTACGAGCAGTACTTC
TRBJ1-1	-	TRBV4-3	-	CASSQDGIKAFF	TGCGCCAGCAGCCAAGATGGGATTAAAGCTTTCTTT
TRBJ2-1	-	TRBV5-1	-	CASSLLVGNNEQFF	TGCGCCAGCAGCCTGCTAGTCGGTAACAATGAGCAGTTCTTC
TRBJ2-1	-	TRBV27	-	CASSPRENYNEQFF	TGTGCCAGCAGTCCCCGGGAGAACTACAATGAGCAGTTCTTC
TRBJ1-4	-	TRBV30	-	CAWSVEATNSNEKLFF	TGTGCCTGGAGTGTAGAGGCGACGAATTCGAATGAAAAACTGTTTTTT
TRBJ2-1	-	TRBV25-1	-	CASSGSEGRYNEQFF	TGTGCCAGCAGTGGATCGGAGGGCAGGTACAATGAGCAGTTCTTC
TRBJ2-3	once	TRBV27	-	CASSPTRGRFGTTDTQYF	TGTGCCAGCAGTCCCACCCGGGGGCGGTTCGGAACCACAGATACGCAGTATTTT
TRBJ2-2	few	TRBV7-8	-	CASSLDANTGELFF	TGTGCCAGCAGCTTAGATGCGAACACCGGGGAGCTGTTTTTT
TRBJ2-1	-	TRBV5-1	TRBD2	CASGVGNSYNEQFF	TGCGCAAGCGGGGTAGGGAACTCCTACAATGAGCAGTTCTTC
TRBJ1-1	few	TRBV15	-	CATSRGIGAEAFF	TGTGCCACCAGCAGAGGGATAGGCGCTGAAGCTTTCTTT
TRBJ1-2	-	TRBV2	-	CASSELTYGYTF	TGTGCCAGCAGTGAATTGACCTATGGCTACACCTTC
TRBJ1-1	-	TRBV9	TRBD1	CASSASAGTGQSRAFF	TGTGCCAGCAGCGCTAGTGCCGGGACAGGCCAATCGCGGGCTTTCTTT
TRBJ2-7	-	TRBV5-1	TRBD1	CASSWQGARDEQYF	TGCGCCAGCAGCTGGCAGGGGGCGAGAGACGAGCAGTACTTC
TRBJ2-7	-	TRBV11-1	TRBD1	CASSLGSGGAYEQYF	TGTGCCAGCAGCTTAGGTTCAGGGGGCGCCTACGAGCAGTACTTC
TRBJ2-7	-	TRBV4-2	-	CASSQVEGSATYEQYF	TGTGCCAGCAGCCAAGTCGAGGGGAGCGCAACCTACGAGCAGTACTTC
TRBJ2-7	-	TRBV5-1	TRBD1	CASSPQAGGVGYEQYF	TGCGCCAGCAGCCCGCAGGCAGGGGGCGTCGGATACGAGCAGTACTTC
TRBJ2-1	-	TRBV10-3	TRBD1	CAISDQGAYSYNEQFF	TGTGCCATCAGTGATCAGGGGGCATACTCCTACAATGAGCAGTTCTTC
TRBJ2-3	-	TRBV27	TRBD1	CASSPHGTGGTDTQYF	TGTGCCAGCAGCCCACACGGGACAGGGGGAACAGATACGCAGTATTTT
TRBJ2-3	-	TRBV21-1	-	CASSKYWRGGPDTQYF	TGTGCCAGCAGCAAATATTGGAGGGGAGGGCCAGATACGCAGTATTTT
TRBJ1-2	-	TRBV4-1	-	CASSQVGQKGGYTF	TGCGCCAGCAGCCAAGTTGGACAAAAGGGTGGCTACACCTTC
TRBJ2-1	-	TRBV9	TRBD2	CASSVAPGLAEEQFF	TGTGCCAGCAGCGTAGCCCCGGGACTAGCGGAAGAGCAGTTCTTC
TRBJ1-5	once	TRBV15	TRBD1	CATSLDRGLRQPQHF	TGTGCCACCAGCCTGGACAGGGGGCTACGGCAGCCCCAGCATTTT
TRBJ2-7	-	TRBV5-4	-	CASSLVLGLSGEQYF	TGTGCCAGCAGCTTGGTTTTAGGGCTTTCGGGCGAGCAGTACTTC
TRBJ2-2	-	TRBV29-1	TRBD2	CSVAGLSVNTGELFF	TGCAGCGTAGCGGGGCTTTCGGTGAACACCGGGGAGCTGTTTTTT
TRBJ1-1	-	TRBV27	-	CASSIETNTEAFF	TGTGCCAGCAGCATCGAAACGAACACTGAAGCTTTCTTT
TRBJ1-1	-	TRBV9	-	CASSKGTSAGEAFF	TGTGCCAGCAGCAAGGGGACGAGCGCGGGGGAAGCTTTCTTT
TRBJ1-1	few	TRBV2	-	CASSEALGAFF	TGTGCCAGCAGTGAAGCGCTTGGGGCTTTCTTT
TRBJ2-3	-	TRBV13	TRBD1	CASSSSDRGGTDTQYF	TGTGCCAGCAGCTCCTCCGACAGGGGCGGCACAGATACGCAGTATTTT
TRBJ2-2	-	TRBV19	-	CASHKGGHFTGELFF	TGTGCCAGTCATAAAGGGGGGCACTTCACCGGGGAGCTGTTTTTT
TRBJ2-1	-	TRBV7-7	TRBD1	CASSPFPRGQTYNEQFF	TGTGCCAGCAGCCCCTTCCCCAGGGGGCAAACCTACAATGAGCAGTTCTTC
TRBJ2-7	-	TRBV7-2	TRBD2	CASSLSRSGRASYEQYF	TGTGCCAGCAGCCTCTCCCGTAGCGGGAGGGCCTCCTACGAGCAGTACTTC
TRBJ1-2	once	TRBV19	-	CASSTLTESNYGYTF	TGTGCCAGTAGTACACTGACAGAGTCTAACTATGGCTACACCTTC
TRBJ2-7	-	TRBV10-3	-	CAISESLGRFGEQYF	TGTGCCATCAGTGAGTCGTTAGGGCGGTTTGGCGAGCAGTACTTC
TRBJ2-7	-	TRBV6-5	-	CASSSASVEQYF	TGTGCCAGCAGTTCGGCTAGCGTCGAGCAGTACTTC
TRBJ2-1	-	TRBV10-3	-	CAISESSLGLGKFF	TGTGCCATCAGTGAGTCGAGTTTGGGACTTGGGAAGTTCTTC
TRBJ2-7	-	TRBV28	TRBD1	CASSRLTGGKYEQYF	TGTGCCAGCAGCCGCCTGACAGGGGGCAAGTACGAGCAGTACTTC